The 10 T cell receptor beta chains below were found in one sample sequenced in a study of identical twins. TCRdb processed the 5' RACE reads anew with MiXCR; each CDR3 protein has one entry. Of approximately 1.8 million distinct CDR3 sequences listed, less than 40% are singletons. Sequencing input: cord blood. These receptor sequences come from a newborn girl in good health.

As concerns this clonotype: Compared with germline, one end of the junction differs, possibly owing to a read error. The genes are TRBV29-1 and TRBJ1-2; TRBD1 aligns across 9 bases. CDR1 and CDR2 (germline): SQVTM, ANQGSEA. The CDR3 contains 15 residues. CDR3 sequence reads: CGVAPPTGGVYGYTF. The CDR3 DNA is TGCGGCGTTGCCCCCCCCACAGGGGGCGTCTATGGCTACACCTTC.

V is TRBV6-2 or TRBV6-3 and J is TRBJ2-7, with 12 positions matching TRBD2. Germline lookup yields CDR1 MNHEY and CDR2 SVGEGT. Trimming removed 4 bases from V and 3 bases from J; junction bases left unmatched: 7. The CDR3 is 16 amino acids. CDR3 region: CASSLHGLAGHYEQYF. The CDR3 nucleotides are TGTGCCAGCAGTTTACACGGACTAGCGGGACACTACGAGCAGTACTTC.

As concerns this clonotype: This may stem from a read error, because a much larger clone lies one nucleotide away. The rearrangement joins TRBV29-1 to TRBJ2-5; tentative D call: TRBD2 (5 bases). CDR3 length: 12 residues. The germline CDR1 and CDR2 sequences are SQVTM and ANQGSEA. The CDR3 is CSPLLASNEQYF. CDR3 in DNA: TGCAGTCCCCTCCTAGCAAGCAATGAGCAGTACTTC.

This clonotype was detected a few times. V gene TRBV5-1 combines with J gene TRBJ2-5, with 7 bases matching TRBD1. CDR1 SGHRS and CDR2 YFSETQ come from the germline V gene. V was clipped by 4 bases and J by 1 base; unmatched bases: 4. This CDR3 comprises 14 residues. The CDR3 protein is CASSRDSIQETQYF. The CDR3, as DNA: TGCGCCAGCAGCCGGGACAGCATCCAAGAGACCCAGTACTTC.

Regarding this clonotype: Possible read error: a much larger clone is one base away. This chain links TRBV28 with TRBJ2-3, with D perhaps given as TRBD1 or TRBD2 (7 bases each). Germline lookup yields CDR1 MDHEN and CDR2 SYDVKM. V was trimmed by 11 bases and J by 4 bases, leaving 19 bases between them. The CDR3 contains 14 residues. The CDR3 protein is CALGRTGPPDTQYF. The DNA of the CDR3 is TGTGCCCTCGGGAGGACAGGCCCCCCAGATACGCAGTATTTT.

This chain connects TRBV9 to TRBJ2-7; 9 nucleotides line up with TRBD2. The J call may not be correct, given that the DNA end is closer to TRBJ2-5. The CDR3 totals 14 residues. Germline V lookup: CDR1 SGDLS, CDR2 YYNGEE. CDR3: CASSVGLAAETQYF. CDR3 DNA sequence: TGTGCCAGCAGCGTAGGACTAGCGGCAGAGACCCAGTACTTC.

The CDR3 spells CASSIRQGIVTGELFF. CDR3 nucleotide sequence: TGTGCCAGCAGTATACGACAGGGTATTGTCACCGGGGAGCTGTTTTTT. J is TRBJ2-2 and V is TRBV27; 7 bases are a match to TRBD1. The CDR3 runs to 16 residues. V shed 5 bases and J 4 bases; nucleotides not matched to a gene: 10. Germline V gene data show CDR1 as MNHEY and CDR2 as SMNVEV (reference sequence).

The CDR3 here is CASSVGAGGHYEQYF. The DNA for the CDR3 is TGTGCCAGCAGCGTAGGGGCGGGGGGGCACTACGAGCAGTACTTC. V and J are TRBV9 and TRBJ2-7, with 9 bases identical to TRBD2. V lost 0 bases, J lost 3 bases, and 4 bases stayed unmatched. The CDR3 is made up of 15 amino acids. Germline V gene data show CDR1 as SGDLS and CDR2 as YYNGEE.

This clonotype has a handful of counts. The chain links TRBV6-2 or TRBV6-3 to TRBJ1-2, with a weak D call TRBD1 (6 bases). CDR1 and CDR2 (germline): MNHEY, SVGEGT. V was pared by 5 bases and J by 4 bases, with 14 bases between. The CDR3 is 14 residues long. The CDR3 here is CASSQWTVSYGYTF. The DNA of the CDR3 is TGTGCCAGCAGTCAATGGACAGTCTCCTATGGCTACACCTTC.

The table lists this clonotype with a few counts. V and J are TRBV7-2 and TRBJ2-1; no clear D gene. The germline V and J ends were trimmed by 3 bases and 13 bases, with 13 bases remaining between them. This CDR3 is 12 amino acids long. Per the germline V gene, CDR1 is SGHTA and CDR2 is FQGNSA. The CDR3 DNA sequence: TGTGCCAGCAGCTTTTACACCTTGGGCCAGTTCTTC. As protein: CASSFYTLGQFF.